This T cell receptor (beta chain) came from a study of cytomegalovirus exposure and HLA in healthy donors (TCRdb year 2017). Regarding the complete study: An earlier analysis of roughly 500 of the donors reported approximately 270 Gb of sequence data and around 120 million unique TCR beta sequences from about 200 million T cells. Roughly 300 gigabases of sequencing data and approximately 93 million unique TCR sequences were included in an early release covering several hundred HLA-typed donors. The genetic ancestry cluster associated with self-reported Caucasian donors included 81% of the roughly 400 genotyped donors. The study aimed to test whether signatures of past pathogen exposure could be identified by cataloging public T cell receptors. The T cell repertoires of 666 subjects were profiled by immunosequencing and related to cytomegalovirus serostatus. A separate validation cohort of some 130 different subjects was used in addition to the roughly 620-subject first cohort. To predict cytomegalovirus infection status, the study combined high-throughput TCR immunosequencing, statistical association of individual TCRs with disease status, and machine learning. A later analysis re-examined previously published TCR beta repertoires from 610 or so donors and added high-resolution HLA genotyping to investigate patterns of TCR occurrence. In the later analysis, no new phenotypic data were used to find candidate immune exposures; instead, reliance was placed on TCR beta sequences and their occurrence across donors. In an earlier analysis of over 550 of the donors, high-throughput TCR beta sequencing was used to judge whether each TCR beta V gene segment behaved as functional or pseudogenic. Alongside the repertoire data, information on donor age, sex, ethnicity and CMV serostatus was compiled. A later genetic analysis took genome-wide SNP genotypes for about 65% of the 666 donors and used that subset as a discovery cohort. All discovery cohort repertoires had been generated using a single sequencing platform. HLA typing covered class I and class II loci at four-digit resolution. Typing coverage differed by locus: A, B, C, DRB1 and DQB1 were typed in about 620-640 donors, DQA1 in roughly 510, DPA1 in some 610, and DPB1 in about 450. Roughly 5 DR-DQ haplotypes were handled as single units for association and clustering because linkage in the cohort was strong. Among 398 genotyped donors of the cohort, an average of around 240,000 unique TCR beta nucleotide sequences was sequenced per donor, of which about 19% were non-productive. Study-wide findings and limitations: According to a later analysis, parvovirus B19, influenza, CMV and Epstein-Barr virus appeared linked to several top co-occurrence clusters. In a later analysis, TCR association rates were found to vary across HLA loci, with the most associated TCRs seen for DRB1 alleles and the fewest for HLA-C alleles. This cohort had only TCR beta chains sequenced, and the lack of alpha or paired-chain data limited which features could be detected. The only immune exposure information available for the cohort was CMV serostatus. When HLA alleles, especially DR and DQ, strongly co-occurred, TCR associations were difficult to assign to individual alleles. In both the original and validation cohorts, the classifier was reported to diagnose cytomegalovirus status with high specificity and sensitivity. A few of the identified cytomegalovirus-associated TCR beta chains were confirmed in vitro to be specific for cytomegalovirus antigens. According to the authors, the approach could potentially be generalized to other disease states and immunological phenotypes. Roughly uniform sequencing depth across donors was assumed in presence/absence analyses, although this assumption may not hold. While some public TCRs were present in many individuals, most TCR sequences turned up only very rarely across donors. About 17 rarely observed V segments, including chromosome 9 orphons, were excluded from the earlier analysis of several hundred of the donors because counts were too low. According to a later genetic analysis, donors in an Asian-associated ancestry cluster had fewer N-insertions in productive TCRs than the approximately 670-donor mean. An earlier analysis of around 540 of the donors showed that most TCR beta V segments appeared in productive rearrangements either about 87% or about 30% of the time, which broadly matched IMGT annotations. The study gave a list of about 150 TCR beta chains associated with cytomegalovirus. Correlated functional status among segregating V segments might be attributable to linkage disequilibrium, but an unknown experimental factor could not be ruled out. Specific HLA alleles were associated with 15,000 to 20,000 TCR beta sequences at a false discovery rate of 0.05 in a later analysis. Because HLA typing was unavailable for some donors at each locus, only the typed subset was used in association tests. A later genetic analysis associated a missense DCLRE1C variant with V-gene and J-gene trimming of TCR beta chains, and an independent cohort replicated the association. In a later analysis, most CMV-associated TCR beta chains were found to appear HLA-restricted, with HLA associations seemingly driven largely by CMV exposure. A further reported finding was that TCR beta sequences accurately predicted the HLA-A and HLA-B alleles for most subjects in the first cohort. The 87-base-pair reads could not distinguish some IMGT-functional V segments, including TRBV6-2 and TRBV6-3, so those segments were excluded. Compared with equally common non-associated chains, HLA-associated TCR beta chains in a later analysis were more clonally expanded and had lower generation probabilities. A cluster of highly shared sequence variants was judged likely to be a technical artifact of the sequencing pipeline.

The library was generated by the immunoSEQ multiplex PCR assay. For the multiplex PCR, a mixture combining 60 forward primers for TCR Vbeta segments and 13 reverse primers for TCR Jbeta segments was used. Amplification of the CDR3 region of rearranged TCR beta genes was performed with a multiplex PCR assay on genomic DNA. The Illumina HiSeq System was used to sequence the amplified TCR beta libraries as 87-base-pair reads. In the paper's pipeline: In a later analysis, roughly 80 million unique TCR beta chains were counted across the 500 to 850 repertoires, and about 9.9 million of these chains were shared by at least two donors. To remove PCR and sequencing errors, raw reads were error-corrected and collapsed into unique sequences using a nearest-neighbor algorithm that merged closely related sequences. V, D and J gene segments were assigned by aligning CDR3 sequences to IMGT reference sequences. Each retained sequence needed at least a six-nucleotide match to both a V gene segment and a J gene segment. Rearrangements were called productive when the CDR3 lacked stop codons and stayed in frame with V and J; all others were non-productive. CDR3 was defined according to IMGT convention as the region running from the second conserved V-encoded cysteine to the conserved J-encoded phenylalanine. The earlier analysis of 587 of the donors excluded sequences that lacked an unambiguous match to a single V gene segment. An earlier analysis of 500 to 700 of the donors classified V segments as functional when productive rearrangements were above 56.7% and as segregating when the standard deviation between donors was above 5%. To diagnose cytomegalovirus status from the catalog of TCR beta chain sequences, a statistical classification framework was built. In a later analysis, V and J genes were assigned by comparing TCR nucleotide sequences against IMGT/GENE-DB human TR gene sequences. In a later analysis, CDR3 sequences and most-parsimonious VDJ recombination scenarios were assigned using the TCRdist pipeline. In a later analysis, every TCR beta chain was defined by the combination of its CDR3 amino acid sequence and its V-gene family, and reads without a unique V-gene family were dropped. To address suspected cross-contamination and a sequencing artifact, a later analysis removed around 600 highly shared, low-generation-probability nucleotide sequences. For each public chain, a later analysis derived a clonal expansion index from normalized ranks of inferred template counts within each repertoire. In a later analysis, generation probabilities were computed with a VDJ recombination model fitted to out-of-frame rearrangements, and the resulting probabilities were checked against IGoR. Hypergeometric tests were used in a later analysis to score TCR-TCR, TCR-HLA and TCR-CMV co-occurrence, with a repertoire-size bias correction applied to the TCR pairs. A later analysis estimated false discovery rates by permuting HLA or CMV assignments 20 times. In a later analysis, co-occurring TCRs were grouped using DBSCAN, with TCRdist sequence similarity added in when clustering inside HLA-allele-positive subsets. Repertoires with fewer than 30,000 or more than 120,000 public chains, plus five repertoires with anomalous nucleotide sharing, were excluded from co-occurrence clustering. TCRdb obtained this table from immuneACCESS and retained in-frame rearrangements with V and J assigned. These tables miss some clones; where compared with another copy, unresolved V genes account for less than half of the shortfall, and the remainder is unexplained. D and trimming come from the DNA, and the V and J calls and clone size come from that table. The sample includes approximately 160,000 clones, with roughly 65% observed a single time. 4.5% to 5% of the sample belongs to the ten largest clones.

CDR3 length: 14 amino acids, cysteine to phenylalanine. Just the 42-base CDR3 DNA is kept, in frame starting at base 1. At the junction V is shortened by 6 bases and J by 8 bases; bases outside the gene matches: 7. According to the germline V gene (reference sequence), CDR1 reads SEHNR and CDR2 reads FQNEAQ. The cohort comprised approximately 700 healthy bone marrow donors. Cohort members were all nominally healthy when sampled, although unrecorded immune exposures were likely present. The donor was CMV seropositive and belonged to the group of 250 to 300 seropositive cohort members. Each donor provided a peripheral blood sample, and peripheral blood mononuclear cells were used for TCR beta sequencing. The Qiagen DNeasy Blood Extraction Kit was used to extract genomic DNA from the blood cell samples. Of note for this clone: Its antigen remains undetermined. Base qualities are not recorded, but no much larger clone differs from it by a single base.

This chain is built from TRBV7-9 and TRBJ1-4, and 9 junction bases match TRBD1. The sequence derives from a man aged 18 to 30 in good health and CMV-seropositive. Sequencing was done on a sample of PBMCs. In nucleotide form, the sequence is TGTGCCAGCAGTTCAGACAGGGGGAGCGAAAAACTGTTTTTT. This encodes CASSSDRGSEKLFF.